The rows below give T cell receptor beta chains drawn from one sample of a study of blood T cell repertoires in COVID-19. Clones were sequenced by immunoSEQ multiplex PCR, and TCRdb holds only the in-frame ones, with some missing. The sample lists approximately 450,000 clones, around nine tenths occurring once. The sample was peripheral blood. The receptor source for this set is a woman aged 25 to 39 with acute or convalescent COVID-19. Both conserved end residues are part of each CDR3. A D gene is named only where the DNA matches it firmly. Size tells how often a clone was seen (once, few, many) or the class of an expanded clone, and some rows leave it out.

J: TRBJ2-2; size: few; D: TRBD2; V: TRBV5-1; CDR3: CASSSRTSGGAGELFF; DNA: TGCGCCAGCAGCTCGCGGACTAGCGGGGGGGCCGGGGAGCTGTTTTTT
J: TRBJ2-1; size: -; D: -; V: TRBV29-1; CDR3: CSVPGEVDYYEQFF; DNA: TGCAGCGTACCCGGGGAGGTAGATTATTATGAGCAGTTCTTC
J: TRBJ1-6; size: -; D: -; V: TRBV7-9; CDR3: CASSLLALRNSPLHF; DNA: TGTGCCAGCAGCTTATTGGCTTTACGCAATTCACCCCTCCACTTT
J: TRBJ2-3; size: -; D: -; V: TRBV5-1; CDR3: CASSFESDTQYF; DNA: TGCGCCAGCAGCTTCGAGTCAGATACGCAGTATTTT
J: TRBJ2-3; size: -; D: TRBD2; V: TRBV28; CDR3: CASGGFTDTQYF; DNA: TGTGCTAGCGGGGGGTTCACAGATACGCAGTATTTT
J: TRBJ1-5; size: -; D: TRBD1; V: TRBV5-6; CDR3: CASSFGLGQGSNQPQHF; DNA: TGTGCCAGCAGCTTTGGTTTGGGACAGGGAAGCAATCAGCCCCAGCATTTT
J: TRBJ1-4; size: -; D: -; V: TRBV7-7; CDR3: CASSLGAAAGEKLFF; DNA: TGTGCCAGCAGCTTAGGTGCAGCGGCGGGGGAAAAACTGTTTTTT
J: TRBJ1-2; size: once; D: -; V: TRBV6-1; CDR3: CASSELGSHGYTF; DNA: TGTGCCAGCAGTGAATTAGGGAGCCATGGCTACACCTTC
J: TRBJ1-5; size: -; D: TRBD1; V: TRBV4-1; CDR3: CASSRLGQGDDQPQHF; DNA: TGCGCCAGCAGCCGCCTGGGACAGGGGGACGATCAGCCCCAGCATTTT
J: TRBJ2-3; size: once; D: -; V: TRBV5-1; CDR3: CASSDSSADTQYF; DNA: TGCGCCAGCAGCGACTCTAGCGCGGATACGCAGTATTTT